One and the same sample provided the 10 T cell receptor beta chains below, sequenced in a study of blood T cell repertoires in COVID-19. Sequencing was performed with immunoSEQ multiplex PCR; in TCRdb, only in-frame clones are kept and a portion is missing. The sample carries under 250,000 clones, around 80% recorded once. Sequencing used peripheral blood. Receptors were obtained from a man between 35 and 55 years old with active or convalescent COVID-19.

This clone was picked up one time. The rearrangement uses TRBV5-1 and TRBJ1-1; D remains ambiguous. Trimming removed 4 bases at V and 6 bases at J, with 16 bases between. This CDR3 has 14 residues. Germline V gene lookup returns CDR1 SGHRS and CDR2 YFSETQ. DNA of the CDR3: TGCGCCAGCAGCAACTTTCCGGGATCGTCTGAAGCTTTCTTT. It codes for CASSNFPGSSEAFF. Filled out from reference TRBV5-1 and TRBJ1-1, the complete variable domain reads KAGVTQTPRYLIKTRGQQVTLSCSPISGHRSVSWYQQTPGQGLQFLFEYFSETQRNKGNFPGRFSGRQFSNSRSEMNVSTLELGDSALYLCASSNFPGSSEAFFGQGTRLTVV.

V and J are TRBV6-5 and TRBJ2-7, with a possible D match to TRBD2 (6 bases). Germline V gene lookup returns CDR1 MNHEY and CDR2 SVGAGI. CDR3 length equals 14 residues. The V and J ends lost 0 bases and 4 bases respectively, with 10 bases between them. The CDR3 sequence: CASSYSGTEYEQYF. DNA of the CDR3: TGTGCCAGCAGTTACTCCGGGACTGAATACGAGCAGTACTTC.

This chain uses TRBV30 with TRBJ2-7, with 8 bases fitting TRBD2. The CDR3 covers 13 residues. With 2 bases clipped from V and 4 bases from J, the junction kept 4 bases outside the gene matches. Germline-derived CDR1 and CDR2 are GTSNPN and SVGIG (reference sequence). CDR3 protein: CAWSLGGAYEQYF. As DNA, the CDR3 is TGTGCCTGGAGTCTCGGGGGGGCTTACGAGCAGTACTTC.

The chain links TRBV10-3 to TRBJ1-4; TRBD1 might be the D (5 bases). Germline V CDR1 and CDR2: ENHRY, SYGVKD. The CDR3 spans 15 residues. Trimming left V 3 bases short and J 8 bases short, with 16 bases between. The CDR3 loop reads CAISDVRAREEKLFF. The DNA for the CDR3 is TGTGCCATCAGTGACGTCAGGGCGCGGGAGGAAAAACTGTTTTTT.

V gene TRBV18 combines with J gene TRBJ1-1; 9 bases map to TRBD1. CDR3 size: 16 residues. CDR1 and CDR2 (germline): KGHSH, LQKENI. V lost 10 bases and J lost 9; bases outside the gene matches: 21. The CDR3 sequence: CATRGGTGNHWEQAFF. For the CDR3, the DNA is TGTGCCACCCGAGGCGGGACAGGGAATCATTGGGAGCAAGCTTTCTTT.

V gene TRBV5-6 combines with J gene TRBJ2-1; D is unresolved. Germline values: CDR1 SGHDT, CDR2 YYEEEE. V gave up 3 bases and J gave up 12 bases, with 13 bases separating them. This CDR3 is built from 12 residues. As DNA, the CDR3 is TGTGCCAGCAGCTCCACCCGACTCAGGCAGTTCTTC. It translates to CASSSTRLRQFF. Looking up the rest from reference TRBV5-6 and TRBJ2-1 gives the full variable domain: DAGVTQSPTHLIKTRGQQVTLRCSPKSGHDTVSWYQQALGQGPQFIFQYYEEEERQRGNFPDRFSGHQFPNYSSELNVNALLLGDSALYLCASSSTRLRQFFGPGTRLTVL.

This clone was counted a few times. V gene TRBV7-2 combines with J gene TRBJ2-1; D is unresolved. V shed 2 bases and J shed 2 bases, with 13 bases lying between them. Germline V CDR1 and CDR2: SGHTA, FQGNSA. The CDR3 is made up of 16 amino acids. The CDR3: CASSLMAAFPYNEQFF. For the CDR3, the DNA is TGTGCCAGCAGCTTAATGGCGGCATTCCCCTACAATGAGCAGTTCTTC.

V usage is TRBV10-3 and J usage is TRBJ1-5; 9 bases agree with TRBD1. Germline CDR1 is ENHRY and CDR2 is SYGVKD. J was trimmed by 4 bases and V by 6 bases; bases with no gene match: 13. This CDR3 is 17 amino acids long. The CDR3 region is CAISERRIGQGNQPQHF. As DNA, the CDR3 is TGTGCCATCAGCGAACGACGAATCGGACAGGGGAATCAGCCCCAGCATTTT.

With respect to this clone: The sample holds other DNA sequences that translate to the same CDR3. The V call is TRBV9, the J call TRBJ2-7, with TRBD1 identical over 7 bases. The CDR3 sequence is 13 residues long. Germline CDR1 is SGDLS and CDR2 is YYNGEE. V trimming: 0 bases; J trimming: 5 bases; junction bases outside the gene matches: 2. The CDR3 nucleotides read TGTGCCAGCAGCGTAGGGGACAGCCACGAGCAGTACTTC. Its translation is CASSVGDSHEQYF.

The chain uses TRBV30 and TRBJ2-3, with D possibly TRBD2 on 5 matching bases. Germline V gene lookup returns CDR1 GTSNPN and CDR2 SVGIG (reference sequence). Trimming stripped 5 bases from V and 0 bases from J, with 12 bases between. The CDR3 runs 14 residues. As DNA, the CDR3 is TGTGCCTGGGCCCCGGGAACTAGCACAGATACGCAGTATTTT. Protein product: CAWAPGTSTDTQYF.